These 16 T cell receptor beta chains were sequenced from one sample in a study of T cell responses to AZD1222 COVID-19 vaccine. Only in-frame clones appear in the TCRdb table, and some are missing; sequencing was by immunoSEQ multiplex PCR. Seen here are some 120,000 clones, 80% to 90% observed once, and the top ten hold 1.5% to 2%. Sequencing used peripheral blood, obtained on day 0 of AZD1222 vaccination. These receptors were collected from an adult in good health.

CDR3 in DNA: TGTGCCAGCAGTGTGGGACAGGGGATCTACGAGCAGTACTTC. Amino acid sequence: CASSVGQGIYEQYF. The chain recombines TRBV27 with TRBJ2-7; 10 bases map to TRBD1. CDR1 MNHEY and CDR2 SMNVEV come from the germline V gene (reference sequence). The J segment lost 3 bases and the V segment lost 5 bases, leaving 4 bases of the junction unmatched. This CDR3 has 14 amino acids.

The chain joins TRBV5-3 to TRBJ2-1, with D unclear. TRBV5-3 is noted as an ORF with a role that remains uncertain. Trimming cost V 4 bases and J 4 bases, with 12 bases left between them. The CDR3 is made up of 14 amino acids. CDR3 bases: TGTGCCAGAAGCGGTCCCGGTGGATACAATGAGCAGTTCTTC. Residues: CARSGPGGYNEQFF.

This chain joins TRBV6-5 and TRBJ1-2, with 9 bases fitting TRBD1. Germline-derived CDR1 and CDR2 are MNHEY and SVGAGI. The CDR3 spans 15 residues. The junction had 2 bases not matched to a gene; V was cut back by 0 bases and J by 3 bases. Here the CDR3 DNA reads TGTGCCAGCAGTTACTCCACAGGGGGCTACTATGGCTACACCTTC. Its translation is CASSYSTGGYYGYTF.

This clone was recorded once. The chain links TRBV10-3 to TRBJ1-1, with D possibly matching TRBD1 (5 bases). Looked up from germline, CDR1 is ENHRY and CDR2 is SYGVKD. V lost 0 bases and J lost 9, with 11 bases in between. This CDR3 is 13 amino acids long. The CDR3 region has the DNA TGTGCCATCAGTGAGTCGGGGGGATTCCAAGCTTTCTTT. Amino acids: CAISESGGFQAFF.

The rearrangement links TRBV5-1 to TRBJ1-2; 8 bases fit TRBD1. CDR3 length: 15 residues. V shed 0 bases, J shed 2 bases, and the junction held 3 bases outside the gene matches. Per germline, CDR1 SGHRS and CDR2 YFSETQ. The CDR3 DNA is TGCGCCAGCAGCTTGGCTGGACAGGGAAACTATGGCTACACCTTC. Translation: CASSLAGQGNYGYTF.

DNA for the CDR3: TGTGCCAGCAGCGTATCGACAGGGGTCAACTATGGCTACACCTTC. Its protein product is CASSVSTGVNYGYTF. V gene TRBV9 combines with J gene TRBJ1-2, with 8 bases aligning to TRBD1. The V segment lost 1 base and the J segment 2 bases; nucleotides outside the gene matches: 4. In germline, CDR1 is SGDLS, CDR2 YYNGEE. CDR3 size: 15 residues.

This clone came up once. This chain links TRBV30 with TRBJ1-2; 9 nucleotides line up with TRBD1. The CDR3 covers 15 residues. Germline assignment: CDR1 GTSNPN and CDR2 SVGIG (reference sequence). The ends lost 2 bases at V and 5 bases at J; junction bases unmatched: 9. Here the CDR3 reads CAWSPPGQGRYGYTF. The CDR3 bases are TGTGCCTGGAGTCCCCCGGGACAGGGCCGGTATGGCTACACCTTC.

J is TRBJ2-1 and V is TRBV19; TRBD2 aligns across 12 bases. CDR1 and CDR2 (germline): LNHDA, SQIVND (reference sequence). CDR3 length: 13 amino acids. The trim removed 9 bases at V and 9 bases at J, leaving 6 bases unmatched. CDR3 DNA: TGTGCCAGCGCTAGCGGGGGGGCCTTTGAGCAGTTCTTC. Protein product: CASASGGAFEQFF.

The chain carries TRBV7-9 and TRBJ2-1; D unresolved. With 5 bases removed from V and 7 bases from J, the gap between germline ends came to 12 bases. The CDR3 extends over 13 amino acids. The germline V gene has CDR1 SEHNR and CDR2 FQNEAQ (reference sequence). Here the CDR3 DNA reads TGTGCCAGCAGCAGACCGACTGGGAATGAGCAGTTCTTC. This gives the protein CASSRPTGNEQFF. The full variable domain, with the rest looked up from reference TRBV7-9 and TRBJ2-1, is DTGVSQNPRHKITKRGQNVTFRCDPISEHNRLYWYRQTLGQGPEFLTYFQNEAQLEKSRLLSDRFSAERPKGSFSTLEIQRTEQGDSAMYLCASSRPTGNEQFFGPGTRLTVL.

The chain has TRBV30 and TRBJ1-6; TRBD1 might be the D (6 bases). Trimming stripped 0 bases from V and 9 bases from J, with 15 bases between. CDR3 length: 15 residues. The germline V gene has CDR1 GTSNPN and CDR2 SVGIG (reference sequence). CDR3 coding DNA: TGTGCCTGGAGTGTACTATCGCAGGGGAGTTCACCCCTCCACTTT. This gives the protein CAWSVLSQGSSPLHF.

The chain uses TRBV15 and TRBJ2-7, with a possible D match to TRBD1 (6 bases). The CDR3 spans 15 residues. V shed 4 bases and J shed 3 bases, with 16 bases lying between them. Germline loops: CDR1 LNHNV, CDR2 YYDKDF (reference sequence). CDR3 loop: CATSKSDRLVYEQYF. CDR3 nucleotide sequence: TGTGCCACCAGCAAAAGCGACAGGTTGGTCTACGAGCAGTACTTC.

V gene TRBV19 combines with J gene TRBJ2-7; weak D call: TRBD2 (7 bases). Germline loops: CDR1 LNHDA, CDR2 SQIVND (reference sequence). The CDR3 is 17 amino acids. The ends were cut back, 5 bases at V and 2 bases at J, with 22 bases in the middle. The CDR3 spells CASSPLGGGMDPYEQYF. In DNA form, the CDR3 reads TGTGCCAGTAGTCCGTTGGGAGGGGGGATGGATCCCTACGAGCAGTACTTC.

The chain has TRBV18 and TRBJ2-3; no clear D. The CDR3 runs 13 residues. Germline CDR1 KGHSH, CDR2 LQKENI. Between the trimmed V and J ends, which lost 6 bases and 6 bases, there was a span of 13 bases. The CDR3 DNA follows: TGTGCCAGCTCCCCCCGTGCCGGGGATACGCAGTATTTT. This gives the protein CASSPRAGDTQYF.

CDR3 nucleotide sequence: TGTGCCAGCAGATCCGGACTAGCGGGGATCAGCTCCTACAATGAGCAGTTCTTC. It translates to CASRSGLAGISSYNEQFF. The chain carries TRBV5-4 and TRBJ2-1; 12 bases are a match to TRBD2. Germline V gives CDR1 SGHNT, CDR2 YYREEE (reference sequence). The CDR3 runs to 18 residues. The V gene end was trimmed by 5 bases and the J gene end by 0 bases; junction bases not matched to a gene: 9.

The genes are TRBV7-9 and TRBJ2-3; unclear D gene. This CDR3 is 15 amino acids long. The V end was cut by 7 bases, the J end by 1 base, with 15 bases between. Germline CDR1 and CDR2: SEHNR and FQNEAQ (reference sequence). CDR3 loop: CASTPPASGTDTQYF. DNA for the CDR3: TGTGCCAGCACCCCCCCGGCTAGTGGCACAGATACGCAGTATTTT.

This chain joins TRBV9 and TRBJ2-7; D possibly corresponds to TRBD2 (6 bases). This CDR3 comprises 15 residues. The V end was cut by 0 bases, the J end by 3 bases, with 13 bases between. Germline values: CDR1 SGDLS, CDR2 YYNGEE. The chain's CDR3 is CASSVEASVDYEQYF. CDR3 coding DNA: TGTGCCAGCAGCGTAGAGGCTAGCGTGGACTACGAGCAGTACTTC.